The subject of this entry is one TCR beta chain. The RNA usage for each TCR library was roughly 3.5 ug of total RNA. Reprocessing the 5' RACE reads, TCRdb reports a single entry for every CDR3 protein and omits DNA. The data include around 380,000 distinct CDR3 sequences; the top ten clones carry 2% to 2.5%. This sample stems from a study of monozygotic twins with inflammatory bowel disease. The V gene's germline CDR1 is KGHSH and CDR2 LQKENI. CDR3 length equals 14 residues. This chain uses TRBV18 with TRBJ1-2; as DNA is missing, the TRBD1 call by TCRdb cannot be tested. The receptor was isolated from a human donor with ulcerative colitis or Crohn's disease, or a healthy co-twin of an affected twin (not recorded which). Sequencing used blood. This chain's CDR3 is CASSPRQDIGGYTF.